The rows below give T cell receptor beta chains drawn from one sample of a study of cytomegalovirus exposure and HLA in healthy donors. Generated by immunoSEQ multiplex PCR, the TCRdb table keeps only in-frame clones and is missing some. The table has 110,000 to 150,000 clones, 9.7% seen once. Sequencing input: PBMCs. All receptors come from a man between 50 and 59 years old in good health and CMV-seronegative. Each CDR3 is given with its conserved first and last residue. D genes are given only for firm matches. Clone size is stated in some rows and not others, as once, few, many or a class when expanded.

>TRBD1|-|TRBV30|TRBJ1-1
CACTGAGREAFF
TGTGCCTGCACAGGGGCGGGGCGTGAAGCTTTCTTT
>TRBD2|-|TRBV6-4|TRBJ2-1
CASRASGGPPYNEQFF
TGTGCCAGCAGGGCTAGCGGGGGGCCCCCCTACAATGAGCAGTTCTTC
>-|-|TRBV14|TRBJ1-1
CASSQGTLITEAFF
TGTGCCAGCAGCCAGGGGACATTAATCACTGAAGCTTTCTTT
>TRBD1|few|TRBV6-1|TRBJ1-5
CASSVGTGNYQPQHF
TGTGCCAGCAGTGTGGGGACAGGGAATTATCAGCCCCAGCATTTT
>-|few|TRBV9|TRBJ1-1
CASGHRNTEAFF
TGTGCCAGCGGGCACAGGAACACTGAAGCTTTCTTT
>TRBD1|-|TRBV13|TRBJ1-3
CASSPGDRAGNTIYF
TGTGCCAGCAGCCCCGGCGACAGGGCGGGAAACACCATATATTTT
>-|few|TRBV28|TRBJ1-1
CASSSHGMNTEAFF
TGTGCCAGCAGTTCTCACGGGATGAACACTGAAGCTTTCTTT
>-|few|TRBV6-5|TRBJ1-2
CASSPGSPNYGYTF
TGTGCCAGCAGCCCAGGATCCCCTAACTATGGCTACACCTTC
>-|-|TRBV7-9|TRBJ1-1
CASSLQGAEAEAFF
TGTGCCAGCAGCCTCCAGGGTGCCGAGGCTGAAGCTTTCTTT
>-|few|TRBV11-2|TRBJ1-5
CASSLEGRPNQPQHF
TGTGCCAGCAGCTTAGAGGGCAGGCCCAATCAGCCCCAGCATTTT
>-|few|TRBV19|TRBJ2-7
CASTSGQDYEQYF
TGTGCCAGTACCAGCGGTCAGGACTACGAGCAGTACTTC
>-|few|TRBV6-5|TRBJ1-5
CATKRQGNQPQHF
TGTGCCACCAAGCGGCAAGGCAATCAGCCCCAGCATTTT
>-|-|TRBV29-1|TRBJ2-1
CSVETGWDYNEQFF
TGCAGCGTTGAAACAGGGTGGGACTACAATGAGCAGTTCTTC
>-|-|TRBV6-1|TRBJ1-2
CASSEASLYGYTF
TGTGCCAGCAGTGAAGCCTCGCTATATGGCTACACCTTC
>TRBD1|-|TRBV11-3|TRBJ2-2
CASSLQWGTGRVAGELFF
TGTGCCAGCAGCTTGCAGTGGGGGACAGGGCGCGTTGCCGGGGAGCTGTTTTTT
>-|few|TRBV5-1|TRBJ1-2
CASSSEGYGYTF
TGCGCCAGCAGCAGCGAGGGCTATGGCTACACCTTC
>-|once|TRBV5-4|TRBJ2-5
CASSLTGSAVQETQYF
TGTGCCAGCAGCTTGACCGGGTCAGCGGTCCAAGAGACCCAGTACTTC
>-|-|TRBV6-1|TRBJ1-6
CAGSEGRDSPLHF
TGTGCCGGGAGTGAGGGTCGGGATTCACCCCTCCACTTT
>TRBD1|few|TRBV29-1|TRBJ1-1
CSVSDRGNTEAFF
TGCAGCGTTTCGGACAGGGGGAACACTGAAGCTTTCTTT
>TRBD2|-|TRBV10-1|TRBJ2-7
CASSLGLAGGQRNEQYF
TGCGCCAGCAGCCTTGGACTAGCGGGGGGGCAGAGGAACGAGCAGTACTTC
>TRBD1|-|TRBV6-6|TRBJ2-7
CASSYSGRQGNDEQYF
TGTGCCAGCAGTTACTCGGGTAGACAGGGGAATGACGAGCAGTACTTC
>TRBD2|-|TRBV7-7|TRBJ2-5
CASSFSGGPETQYF
TGTGCCAGCAGCTTCTCGGGAGGGCCGGAGACCCAGTACTTC
>-|-|TRBV5-1|TRBJ2-1
CASSPPLAASYNEQFF
TGCGCCAGCAGCCCCCCCCTGGCGGCCTCCTACAATGAGCAGTTCTTC
>-|-|TRBV12-5|TRBJ2-1
CASAGTLRGNEQFF
TGTGCTAGTGCCGGGACACTGCGGGGGAATGAGCAGTTCTTC
>-|-|TRBV11-2|TRBJ1-1
CASSLTGTTEAFF
TGTGCCAGCAGCCTCACAGGGACCACTGAAGCTTTCTTT
>TRBD1|-|TRBV7-9|TRBJ1-1
CASSFTDREAFF
TGTGCCAGCAGCTTCACTGACAGGGAGGCTTTCTTT
>TRBD1|few|TRBV27|TRBJ2-7
CASSPPGQGLGEQYF
TGTGCCAGCAGTCCGCCGGGACAGGGCCTAGGGGAGCAGTACTTC
>TRBD1|-|TRBV2|TRBJ2-1
CASSELSGGYYNEQFF
TGTGCCAGCAGTGAACTGTCAGGGGGATACTACAATGAGCAGTTCTTC
>-|few|TRBV4-1|TRBJ2-5
CASSQDGLLARGAETQYF
TGCGCCAGCAGCCAAGATGGCCTTCTAGCGAGGGGAGCTGAGACCCAGTACTTC
>TRBD1|-|TRBV10-2|TRBJ1-4
CASSERDSTNEKLFF
TGCGCCAGCAGTGAGCGGGACAGCACTAATGAAAAACTGTTTTTT
>TRBD2|few|TRBV10-2|TRBJ2-1
CASSEVPSGSYYNEQFF
TGCGCCAGCAGTGAGGTGCCTAGCGGGAGTTACTACAATGAGCAGTTCTTC
>TRBD1|-|TRBV6-6|TRBJ1-1
CASSGTALNTEAFF
TGTGCCAGCAGCGGGACAGCATTGAACACTGAAGCTTTCTTT
>-|-|TRBV7-2|TRBJ2-5
CASSRGHLRETQYF
TGTGCCAGCAGCCGAGGACACTTAAGGGAGACCCAGTACTTC
>-|-|TRBV7-9|TRBJ1-4
CASRRGSREKLFF
TGTGCCAGCAGAAGAGGGTCGCGTGAAAAACTGTTTTTT
>-|-|TRBV11-2|TRBJ2-7
CASSHPGAYEQYF
TGTGCCAGCAGCCACCCGGGAGCCTACGAGCAGTACTTC
>-|few|TRBV27|TRBJ1-5
CASSRIGVLQPQHF
TGTGCCAGCAGTCGTATCGGGGTCCTTCAGCCCCAGCATTTT
>TRBD2|-|TRBV29-1|TRBJ2-5
CSVEAGGGETQYF
TGCAGCGTTGAAGCCGGGGGGGGAGAGACCCAGTACTTC
>TRBD2|few|TRBV5-1|TRBJ2-3
CASSLEIAGGLTDKQYF
TGCGCCAGCAGCTTGGAAATAGCGGGGGGGCTCACAGATAAGCAGTATTTT
>-|-|TRBV9|TRBJ2-3
CASSVDGGATDTQYF
TGTGCCAGCAGCGTAGATGGCGGGGCCACAGATACGCAGTATTTT
>TRBD2|-|TRBV5-1|TRBJ2-2
CASSSGGLAGAGELFF
TGCGCCAGCAGCTCCGGGGGACTAGCGGGAGCCGGGGAGCTGTTTTTT
>-|few|TRBV10-2|TRBJ2-7
CASAPRGTGRIYEQYF
TGCGCCAGCGCCCCCCGCGGCACAGGGCGAATCTACGAGCAGTACTTC
>-|many|TRBV6-1|TRBJ2-7
CASSEGQGMDEQYF
TGTGCCAGCAGTGAAGGGCAGGGGATGGACGAGCAGTACTTC
>TRBD1|-|TRBV30|TRBJ2-6
CAWSADRAGANVLTF
TGTGCCTGGAGCGCGGACAGGGCTGGGGCCAACGTCCTGACTTTC
>TRBD1|-|TRBV7-2|TRBJ2-7
CASSLGPQGAYEQYF
TGTGCCAGCAGCTTAGGGCCGCAGGGGGCTTACGAGCAGTACTTC
>-|-|TRBV27|TRBJ1-1
CASSSHRADTEAFF
TGTGCCAGCAGTTCACACAGGGCTGACACTGAAGCTTTCTTT
>TRBD2|few|TRBV2|TRBJ2-3
CASSEGTRDTQYF
TGTGCCAGCAGTGAAGGGACTAGAGATACGCAGTATTTT
>TRBD1|few|TRBV11-3|TRBJ2-7
CASSFEGTASYEQYF
TGTGCCAGCAGCTTTGAGGGGACAGCCTCCTACGAGCAGTACTTC
>-|few|TRBV5-1|TRBJ2-4
CASSLGPSRGAQNIQYF
TGCGCCAGCAGCTTGGGCCCATCCAGGGGAGCCCAAAACATTCAGTACTTC